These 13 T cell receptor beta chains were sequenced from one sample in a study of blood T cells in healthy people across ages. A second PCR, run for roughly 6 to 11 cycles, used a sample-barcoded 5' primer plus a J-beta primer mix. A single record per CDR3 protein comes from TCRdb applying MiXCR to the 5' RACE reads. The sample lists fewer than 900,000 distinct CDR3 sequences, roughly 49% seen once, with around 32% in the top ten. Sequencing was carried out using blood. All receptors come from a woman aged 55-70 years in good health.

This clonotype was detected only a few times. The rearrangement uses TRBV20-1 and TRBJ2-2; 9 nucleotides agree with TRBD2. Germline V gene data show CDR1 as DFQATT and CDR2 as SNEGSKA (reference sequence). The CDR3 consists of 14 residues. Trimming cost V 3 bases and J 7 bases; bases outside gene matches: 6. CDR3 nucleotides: TGCAGTGCTAGGGGTAGCGGGAGTAGCGGGGAGCTGTTTTTT. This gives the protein CSARGSGSSGELFF.

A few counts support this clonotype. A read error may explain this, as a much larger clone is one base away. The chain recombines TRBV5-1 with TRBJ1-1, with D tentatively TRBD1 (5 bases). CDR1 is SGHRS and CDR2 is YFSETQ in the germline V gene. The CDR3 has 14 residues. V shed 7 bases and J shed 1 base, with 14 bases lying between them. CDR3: CASVRGLQNTEAFF. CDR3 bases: TGCGCCAGCGTCCGGGGACTTCAGAACACTGAAGCTTTCTTT.

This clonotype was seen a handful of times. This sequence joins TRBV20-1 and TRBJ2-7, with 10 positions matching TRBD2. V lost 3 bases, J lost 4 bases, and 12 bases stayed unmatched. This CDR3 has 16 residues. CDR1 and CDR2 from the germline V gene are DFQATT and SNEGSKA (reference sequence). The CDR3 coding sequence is TGCAGTGCTAGTCGGAAGCTAGCGGGAGTGGGGTACGAGCAGTACTTC. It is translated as CSASRKLAGVGYEQYF.

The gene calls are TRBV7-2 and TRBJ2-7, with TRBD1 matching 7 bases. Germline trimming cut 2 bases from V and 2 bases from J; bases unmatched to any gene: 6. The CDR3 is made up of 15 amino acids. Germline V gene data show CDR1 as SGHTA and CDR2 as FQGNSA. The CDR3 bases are TGTGCCAGCAGCTTACAGGGGCAGGGGGCCTACGAGCAGTACTTC. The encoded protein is CASSLQGQGAYEQYF.

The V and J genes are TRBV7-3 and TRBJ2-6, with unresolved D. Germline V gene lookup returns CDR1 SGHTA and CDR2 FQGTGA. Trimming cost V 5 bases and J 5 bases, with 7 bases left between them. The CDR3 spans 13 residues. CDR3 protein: CASSLEWANVLTF. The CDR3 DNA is TGTGCCAGCAGCCTTGAATGGGCCAACGTCCTGACTTTC. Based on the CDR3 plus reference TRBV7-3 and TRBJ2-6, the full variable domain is GAGVSQTPSNKVTEKGKYVELRCDPISGHTALYWYRQSLGQGPEFLIYFQGTGAADDSGLPNDRFFAVRPEGSVSTLKIQRTERGDSAVYLCASSLEWANVLTFGAGSRLTVL.

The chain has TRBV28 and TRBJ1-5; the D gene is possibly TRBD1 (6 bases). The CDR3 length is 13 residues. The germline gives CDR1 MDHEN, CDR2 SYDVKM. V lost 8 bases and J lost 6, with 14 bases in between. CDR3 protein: CASVGGLGQPQHF. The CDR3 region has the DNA TGTGCCAGCGTGGGGGGGCTAGGTCAGCCCCAGCATTTT.

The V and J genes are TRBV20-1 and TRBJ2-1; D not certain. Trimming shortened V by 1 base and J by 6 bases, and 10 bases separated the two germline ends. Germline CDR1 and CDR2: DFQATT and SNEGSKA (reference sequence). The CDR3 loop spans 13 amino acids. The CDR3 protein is CSARGGWGNEQFF. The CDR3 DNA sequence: TGCAGTGCTAGAGGGGGATGGGGCAATGAGCAGTTCTTC.

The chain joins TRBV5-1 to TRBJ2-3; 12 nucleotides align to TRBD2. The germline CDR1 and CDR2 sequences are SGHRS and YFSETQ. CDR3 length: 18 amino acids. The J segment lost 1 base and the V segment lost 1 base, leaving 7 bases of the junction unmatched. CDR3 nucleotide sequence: TGCGCCAGCAGCTTGCTACTAGCGGGAGGAGTGGGCACAGATACGCAGTATTTT. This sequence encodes CASSLLLAGGVGTDTQYF.

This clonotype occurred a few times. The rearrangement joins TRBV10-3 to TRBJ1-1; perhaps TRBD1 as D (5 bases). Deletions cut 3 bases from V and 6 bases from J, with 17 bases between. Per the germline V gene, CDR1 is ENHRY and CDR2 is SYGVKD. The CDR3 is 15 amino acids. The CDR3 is CAISDFPGGGAEAFF. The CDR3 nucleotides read TGTGCCATCAGTGATTTCCCTGGTGGAGGGGCTGAAGCTTTCTTT.

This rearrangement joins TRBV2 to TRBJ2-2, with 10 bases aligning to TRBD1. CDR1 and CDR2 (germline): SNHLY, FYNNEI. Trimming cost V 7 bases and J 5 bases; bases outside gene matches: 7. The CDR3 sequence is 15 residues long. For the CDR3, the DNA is TGTGCCAGCACGTTGACAGGGGGCTGGACCGGGGAGCTGTTTTTT. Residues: CASTLTGGWTGELFF. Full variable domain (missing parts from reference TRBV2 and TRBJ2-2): EPEVTQTPSHQVTQMGQEVILRCVPISNHLYFYWYRQILGQKVEFLVSFYNNEISEKSEIFDDQFSVERPDGSNFTLKIRSTKLEDSAMYFCASTLTGGWTGELFFGEGSRLTVL.

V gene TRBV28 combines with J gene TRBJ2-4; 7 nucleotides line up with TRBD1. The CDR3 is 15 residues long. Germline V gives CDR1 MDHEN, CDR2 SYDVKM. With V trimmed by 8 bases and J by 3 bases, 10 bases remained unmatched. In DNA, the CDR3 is TGTGCCAGCCACACCGAGGGGGCCGGCAAAAACATTCAGTACTTC. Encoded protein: CASHTEGAGKNIQYF.

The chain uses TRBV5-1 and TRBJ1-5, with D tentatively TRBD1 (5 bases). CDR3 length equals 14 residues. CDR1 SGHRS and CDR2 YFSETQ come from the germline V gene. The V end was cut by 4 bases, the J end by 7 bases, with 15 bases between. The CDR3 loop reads CASSPAGGRQPQHF. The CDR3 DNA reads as TGCGCCAGCAGCCCGGCCGGGGGGAGGCAGCCCCAGCATTTT. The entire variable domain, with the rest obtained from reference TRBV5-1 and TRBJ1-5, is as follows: KAGVTQTPRYLIKTRGQQVTLSCSPISGHRSVSWYQQTPGQGLQFLFEYFSETQRNKGNFPGRFSGRQFSNSRSEMNVSTLELGDSALYLCASSPAGGRQPQHFGDGTRLSIL.

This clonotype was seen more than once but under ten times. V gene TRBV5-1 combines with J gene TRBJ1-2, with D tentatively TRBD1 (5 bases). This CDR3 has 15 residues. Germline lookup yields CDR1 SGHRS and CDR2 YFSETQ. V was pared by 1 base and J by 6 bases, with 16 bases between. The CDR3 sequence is CASSLIGQGENGYTF. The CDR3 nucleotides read TGCGCCAGCAGCTTGATAGGGCAGGGCGAAAATGGCTACACCTTC.